The following is a T cell receptor beta chain sequence with its context. Its antigen is currently unknown. The sample comes from a study of glioma-infiltrating T cells. Study-wide points: Above-expected tissue-blood divergence occurred in all gliomas, most in low-grade ones. Very few CDR3 sequences were shared between tissue and blood.

Using RNA template, CDR3s of TCR alpha and beta were amplified with iRepertoire arm-PCR. Tissue mRNA or PBMC total RNA, roughly 100-400 ng, went into one-step reverse transcription and amplification. Via MiXCR, TCRdb re-called the multiplex PCR reads, giving one row per CDR3 protein. The sample has around 10,000 distinct CDR3 sequences, 45% to 65% seen once. The V end lost 1 base, the J end lost 2 bases, and 15 bases lay between the germline ends. The germline CDR1 and CDR2 sequences are DFQATT and SNEGSKA (reference sequence). The CDR3 covers 16 residues. Sequencing was carried out using glioma tissue, nonneoplastic brain tissue, or PBMCs (not recorded which). The TCR sequence derives from a human donor with low-grade glioma or glioblastoma, undergoing nonglioma brain surgery, or in good health (not recorded which). The rearrangement joins TRBV20-1 to TRBJ1-5; D gene uncertain. DNA for the CDR3: TGCAGTGCTAGAGCTACCGGGGAAGTCGGCAATCAGCCCCAGCATTTT. Its translation: CSARATGEVGNQPQHF.